This T cell receptor (beta chain) stems from a study of T cell responses to AZD1222 COVID-19 vaccine. Only in-frame clones appear in the TCRdb table, and some are missing; sequencing was by immunoSEQ multiplex PCR. The repertoire holds some 150,000 clones, with roughly 90% as singletons. This specimen was peripheral blood, taken 28 days after the second AZD1222 dose. The source of this sequence is an adult who received the AZD1222 COVID-19 vaccine.

The CDR3 here is CASSLFQRTYNEQFF. The CDR3 DNA reads as TGCGCCAGCAGCTTGTTCCAGCGGACTTACAATGAGCAGTTCTTC. This chain joins TRBV5-1 and TRBJ2-1; a weak D match, TRBD2 (5 bases). Germline CDR1 reads SGHRS; CDR2 reads YFSETQ. The length of the CDR3 is 15 residues. V shed 1 base and J shed 4 bases, with 12 bases lying between them.